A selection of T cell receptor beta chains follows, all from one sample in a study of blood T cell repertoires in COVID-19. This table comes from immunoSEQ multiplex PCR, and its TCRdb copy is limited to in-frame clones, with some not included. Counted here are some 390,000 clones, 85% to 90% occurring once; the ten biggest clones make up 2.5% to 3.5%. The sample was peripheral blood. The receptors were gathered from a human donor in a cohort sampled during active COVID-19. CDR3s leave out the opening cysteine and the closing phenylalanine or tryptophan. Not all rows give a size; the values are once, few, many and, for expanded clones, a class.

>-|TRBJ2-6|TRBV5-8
ASSGSRGTYSGANVLT
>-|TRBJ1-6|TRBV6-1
ASSEGGADSAPLH
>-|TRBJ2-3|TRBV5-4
ASSYDRGQGTDTQY
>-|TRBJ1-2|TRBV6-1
ASSEGLIRGLLYGYT
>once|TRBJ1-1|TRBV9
ASSVTRNTEAF
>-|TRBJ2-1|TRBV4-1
ARGGGFSYNEQF
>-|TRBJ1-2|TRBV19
ASSIRQGAGGYT
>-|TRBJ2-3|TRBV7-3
ASSPVAGRADTQY
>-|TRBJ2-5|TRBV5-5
ASSSGIETQY
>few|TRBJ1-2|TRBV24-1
ATSPGQGGYT
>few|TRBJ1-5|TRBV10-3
AISESGTDHQPQH
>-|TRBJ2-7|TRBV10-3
AISDPPGQGAGEQY
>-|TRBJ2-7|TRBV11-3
ASSLGQGDTYEQY
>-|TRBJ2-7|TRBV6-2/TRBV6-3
ASSYVGGGYEQY
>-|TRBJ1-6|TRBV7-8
ASSSQSPGGSPLH
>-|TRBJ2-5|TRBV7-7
ASSLGPTGFQETQY
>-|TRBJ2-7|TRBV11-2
ASSWDRGDEQY
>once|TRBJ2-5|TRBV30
AWSIRGAVETQY
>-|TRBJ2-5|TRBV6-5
ASNRGETQY
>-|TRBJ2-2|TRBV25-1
ASTTGDGGELF
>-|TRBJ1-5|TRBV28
ASSSRGQPQH
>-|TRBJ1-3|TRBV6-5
ASSYGGASSGNTIY